Listed here is a single T cell receptor (beta chain). Its recognized antigen is unknown. Per-nucleotide qualities are absent, and no much larger clonotype sits a single base away. These data come from a study of beta chain features in type 1 diabetes (dated by TCRdb to 2017 to 2018). In terms of the full investigation: Patients and healthy donors did not differ in mean age, gender distribution, total cell number or subset yield. A total of approximately 110,000,000 sorted cells were examined across all samples, and a strong correlation was observed between cell number per subset and RNA yield. The study compared TCRB repertoires of sorted circulating CD4+ T cell subsets between recently diagnosed type 1 diabetes patients and matched healthy donors. Whereas all 30 or so donors provided naive and central memory subsets, regulatory and stem cell-like memory subsets were isolated from just 8 patients and roughly 8 healthy donors. The investigation overall reported the following: Because cDNA was sequenced instead of genomic DNA, highly expressing activated cells could be over-represented, though the groups showed no difference in activation or CD3 levels. Fewer insertions and more nucleotide deletions at VDJ recombination sites were observed in patients with type 1 diabetes, implying thymic rearrangement abnormalities. Naive, central memory and regulatory TCRB repertoires appeared to be more alike among patients than among healthy donors. A moderate but significant shortening of TCRB CDR3 length was observed in type 1 diabetes patients in all four CD4+ subsets. PCR might favor shorter templates, but patient and control samples were amplified and corrected together, so any skew would affect both groups equally. Because the HLA sub-analyses included only small numbers of individuals, any influence of HLA type on TCRB rearrangement was left unresolved.

The entire isolated RNA was reverse transcribed using the High Capacity cDNA Reverse Transcription Kit, and thus expressed TCRB transcripts were sequenced. Deep immunoSEQ sequencing was applied to naive, central memory and regulatory T cell samples, giving an average of roughly 3.5 million total reads per sample. Sorted cells were lysed in RLT buffer and RNA was extracted with DNase-treated RNeasy Micro or Mini kits, depending on cell number. Each cell subset was processed separately to prevent cross-contamination, with patient and healthy donor samples processed together. Using the immunoSEQ multiplex PCR, TCRB sequences were amplified from cDNA into 87-bp fragments spanning the CDR3 region. Amplicons were sequenced on the Illumina HiSeq platform. From the authors' description of their analysis: PCR bias was corrected computationally using synthetic template baselines, and reads within Hamming distance 2 were collapsed, with unmergeable singletons discarded. Reads were aligned against IMGT so that V, D and J genes, CDR3 length and insertions or deletions at six rearrangement sites could be assigned. Within each subset, clonotype counts were normalized to the number of sorted cells before true diversity and Gini coefficients were calculated with the tcR R package. The overlap coefficient, calculated on TCRB nucleotide sequences, was used to quantify repertoire sharing. As a proxy for the pre-selection repertoire, out-of-frame TCRB sequences from naive cells were analyzed. TCRdb carries this immuneACCESS record with in-frame sequences only. Its versions omit some clonotypes, under half of them owing to an unresolved V gene in the studies checked, with the rest unexplained. That table gives V, J and clone size, and the DNA gave D and trimming. The sample records hundreds of thousands of clones, 13% of which are singletons. The leading ten clones occupy about 0.02% of the sample.

A single peripheral blood draw of about 120 mL on average was collected from each donor into heparinised tubes. Using a panel that included CD45RO, CCR7, CD25, CD127, CD95 and CD27, naive, central memory, regulatory and stem cell-like memory CD4+ T cells were sorted on a BD FACSAria II. All sorted populations exceeded 98% purity. PBMCs were separated immediately by Lymphoprep density gradient centrifugation and were stained directly, without being cultured. To minimize batch effects, samples were stained and sorted in pairs, one healthy donor with one patient per experiment. Source material: naive CD4+ T cells from blood. This sample's cell subset or site label indicates: true naive CD4+ T cells. This TCR was recovered from a man younger than 35 with type 1 diabetes.

The sequenced DNA: TGTGCCTGGCAGGGAACTGGGGCCAACGTCCTGACTTTC. The translation is CAWQGTGANVLTF. The chain is made from TRBV30 and TRBJ2-6, with TRBD1 as a weak D call on 5 bases. V lost 5 bases and J lost 2 bases; the stretch between them is 7 bases long. The CDR3 holds 13 amino acids from the cysteine to the phenylalanine. The only DNA kept is the CDR3, 39 bases in frame from the first base. The CDR1 and CDR2 encoded by the germline V gene (reference sequence) are GTSNPN and SVGIG.